The text below deals with one T cell receptor beta chain. The table lists this clonotype with a count of one. Its specific antigen is unknown. There are no base qualities to consult, and no much larger clone falls within one base. A single read makes a weak case. The data originate from a study of vaccination and CD4 T cells after COVID-19 (dated by TCRdb to 2022 to 2024). For the study in its entirety: In the convalescent cohort there were six males and four females, among whom were two Hispanic individuals, seven Caucasians, two Asians and one multiracial person. Two doses of either the Pfizer-BioNTech BNT162b2 vaccine (n=8) or the Moderna mRNA-1273 vaccine (n=2) were administered to participants. Post-COVID blood samples from convalescent patients were collected a median of approximately 100 days after diagnosis, with a range of 35 to 161 days. The time from the second vaccine dose to post-vaccine blood sampling had a median of roughly 70 days and ranged from about 14 to 250 days. Overlapping spike peptide pools from SARS-CoV-2 and from the common cold coronaviruses HCoV-NL63, HCoV-OC43 and HCoV-229E were used as culture stimuli. Control cultures received a CEFX viral epitope pool as the positive control, an HIV-1 Nef peptide pool as the negative control, or no peptide. In 10 COVID-19 convalescent patients and 4 infection-naive healthy vaccine recipients, the spike-specific CD4+ TCR repertoire before mRNA vaccination was compared with the repertoire after mRNA vaccination. Points the paper makes about the study in general: Of the vaccine-specific clones found in convalescent patients, nearly all (304 of 307) were mono-reactive for SARS-CoV-2 spike instead of being cross-reactive with common cold coronaviruses. Relatively few convalescent patients were included in the study, and early timepoints after natural infection were not analyzed. The median number of SARS-CoV-2-reactive clonotypes rose from about 19 after infection to 35 to 45 after vaccination, but the change was not significant. Among the post-vaccine SARS-CoV-2-reactive clones in convalescent patients, a median approximately 90% showed up only after vaccination, which suggests vaccine-specific priming.

The sample's treatment or condition label, decoded: roughly nine-day PBMC culture with coronavirus spike peptide pools or control peptides (ViraFEST assay). The study used the ViraFEST assay, which expanded antigen-specific T cells with peptide pools and then identified expanded clonotypes by TCR sequencing. The absence of prior SARS-CoV-2 infection in healthy vaccine recipients was confirmed by negative nucleocapsid antibody tests before and after vaccination. Each well held 2 million or so PBMCs cultured in IMDM containing around 5% human AB serum and 9 to 10 IU/ml IL-2, with 7.5 to 10 ug/ml peptide pools added. On days 3 and 7, half of the culture medium was replaced with fresh IL-2-containing medium. CD4+ T cells were isolated after about 10 days of culture through negative selection using the EasySep CD4+ T cell isolation kit. Ficoll-Paque Plus gradient centrifugation was used to isolate PBMCs from whole blood, and the isolated PBMCs were then either used fresh or cryopreserved at -140C. In general, triplicate wells were set up for every culture condition.

CDR1 and CDR2 are drawn from the germline V gene: MNHEY, SVGEGT. The CDR3 has 14 amino acids, counting the end cysteine and phenylalanine. Just the 42-base CDR3 DNA is kept, in frame starting at base 1. V is clipped by 6 bases and J by 0 bases, and the sequence between their germline boundaries is 10 bases long. Library preparation used PCR. At the Johns Hopkins FTIC core, DNA from the cultured CD4+ T cells underwent TCR sequencing with the Oncomine TCR Beta short-read assay. Genomic DNA was extracted from the cultured CD4+ T cells with the QIAamp micro DNA kit. Oncomine TCR Beta libraries from cultured CD4+ T cells were pooled using unique dual indexes and sequenced on an Illumina iSeq 100. Per the source publication's procedure: Non-productive sequences were removed, and CDR3s that did not start with C, did not end with F or W, or were shorter than 7 amino acids were discarded. The MANAFEST web application identified antigen-specific clonotypes by comparing peptide-stimulated wells against reference wells and other culture wells. To be called positive, a clone needed an FDR below 0.05, an odds ratio above 5, and a productive frequency above 0.1% in at least two of three replicate wells. A clonotype was classed as cross-reactive if the clonotype showed significant expansion both in SARS-CoV-2 spike wells and in at least one common cold coronavirus spike condition. Using R version 3.6.1, CDR3 homology was evaluated through Levenshtein distances (stringdist) along with unrooted phylogenetic trees (ape). Through fastp at Q25 and MiXCR, TCRdb rebuilt clones from the public reads, retaining in-frame beta chains. Each CDR3 protein gets just one entry, which takes the most common genes and DNA from the rows behind it. In this record, the V and J calls reflect TCRdb's handling and not the investigators' own analysis. Across this sample there are roughly 20,000 distinct CDR3 sequences, with 62% seen only once. Of the sample, under 25% is held by the ten largest clones.

The sequence links TRBV6-2 or TRBV6-3 to TRBJ2-3; the D gene remains uncertain. This sample comprised CD4+ T cells from blood, cultured in vitro, obtained before SARS-CoV-2 vaccination. This clonotype was sampled from a human donor who received a COVID-19 vaccine. The CDR3 is CASSGEVSTDTQYF. The DNA sequence follows: TGTGCCAGCAGCGGAGAGGTGAGCACAGATACGCAGTATTTT.